The T cell receptor beta chain under discussion was sequenced for a study of blood T cell repertoires in COVID-19 (dated by TCRdb to the early 2020s). Broadly, across the study: Samples covering the acute and convalescent phases of COVID-19 were provided by collaborators in the United States, Italy and Spain. Where available, HLA class I and class II types were obtained from metadata supplied by the sample provider rather than from assay-based typing. The repertoires were made available in a free public database intended to serve as a resource for research on the immune response to SARS-CoV-2. The samples were drawn from two sources: the first 160 participants of the ongoing ImmuneRACE study, and 1,200 or so subjects contributed by 6 global collaborators. The dataset comprised deeply sampled blood TCRbeta repertoires from subjects exposed to, actively infected with, or recovered from COVID-19. Sample metadata almost always included a de-identified subject ID, COVID-19 status, age in years and sex. The prospective study material was composed of cDNA or gDNA derived from T cells, B-cell-depleted T cells, or PBMCs. Points the paper makes about the study in general: Clinical and demographic metadata were provided uncurated, with the amount varying by source and participant.

The immunoSEQ Assay, a bias-controlled multiplex PCR, was used to amplify TCRbeta CDR3 regions from genomic DNA. In the original analysis: Within the assay, amplification of reference gene primers was used to estimate how many nucleated cells each sample contained. To quantify the absolute abundance of each unique TCRbeta CDR3 rearrangement, sequence reads were collapsed and filtered. For each sample, productive Simpson clonality was calculated as the square root of Simpson's diversity index across productive rearrangements. This immuneACCESS table, as held by TCRdb, lists in-frame sequences with V and J called but not all clones. Of the missing ones, under half trace to an unresolved V gene in checked studies; the others have no known cause. V, J and clone size are those of that table, while D and trimming were read from the DNA. The sample records a few hundred thousand clones, 80% to 90% of which are singletons. Roughly 4.5% of the sample rests with the top ten.

Reading the germline V gene gives CDR1 MDHEN and CDR2 SYDVKM. Trimming accounts for 1 base at V and 2 bases at J, while the number of junction bases matched to no gene is 6. The CDR3 contains 16 residues, cysteine and phenylalanine counted. The entry retains the CDR3 DNA only, 48 bases that are in frame from base 1. With regard to this clone: Its antigen remains unidentified. No much larger clone is present one base from it, and per-base qualities are unavailable.

A second Seattle source provided samples from volunteer blood donors who had recovered from COVID-19. Collaborating institutions collected whole blood in K2EDTA tubes following their own protocols. For TCRbeta analysis, collaborator samples were shipped as frozen whole blood, as isolated PBMCs, or as DNA extracted from either sample type. This TCR was sampled from a woman aged 40 to 50 who had recovered from COVID-19. Recombination connected TRBV28 to TRBJ2-7, and 9 junction bases match TRBD2. The sequenced sample was peripheral blood. The DNA sequence follows: TGTGCCAGCAGTTTATCGGGACTAGCTCATACCTACGAGCAGTACTTC. Translated, this is CASSLSGLAHTYEQYF.